This T cell receptor (beta chain) is from a study of cytomegalovirus exposure and HLA in healthy donors. Study background: One earlier analysis, a look at approximately 180 million T cells, found roughly 110 million unique TCR beta sequences.

A word on this clone: Its antigen is unidentified.

Findings and caveats of the study: V- and J-gene trimming in TCR beta was tied to a missense DCLRE1C variant by an analysis performed later. The classifier was said to identify cytomegalovirus status with high specificity and sensitivity. Most of the TCR beta V segments (in an earlier analysis) were productive either about 90% or about 30% of the time.

The study ran its PCR with 60 Vbeta and 13 Jbeta primers. The repertoire was sequenced with immunoSEQ multiplex PCR; TCRdb's copy has only in-frame clones and lacks some. The data show about 160,000 clones, with roughly 70% seen just once and around 7% held by the top ten. The receptor's source is a man in his forties in good health and CMV-seropositive. Material for sequencing was PBMCs.

The CDR3 region is CASSFGGSTDTQYF. DNA of the CDR3: TGTGCCAGCAGTTTTGGGGGGAGCACAGATACGCAGTATTTT. The chain combines TRBV27 with TRBJ2-3; tentative D call: TRBD2 (6 bases). From germline, CDR1 is MNHEY and CDR2 SMNVEV (reference sequence). The V end lost 3 bases, the J end lost 0 bases, and 7 bases lay between the germline ends. The CDR3 has 14 residues.